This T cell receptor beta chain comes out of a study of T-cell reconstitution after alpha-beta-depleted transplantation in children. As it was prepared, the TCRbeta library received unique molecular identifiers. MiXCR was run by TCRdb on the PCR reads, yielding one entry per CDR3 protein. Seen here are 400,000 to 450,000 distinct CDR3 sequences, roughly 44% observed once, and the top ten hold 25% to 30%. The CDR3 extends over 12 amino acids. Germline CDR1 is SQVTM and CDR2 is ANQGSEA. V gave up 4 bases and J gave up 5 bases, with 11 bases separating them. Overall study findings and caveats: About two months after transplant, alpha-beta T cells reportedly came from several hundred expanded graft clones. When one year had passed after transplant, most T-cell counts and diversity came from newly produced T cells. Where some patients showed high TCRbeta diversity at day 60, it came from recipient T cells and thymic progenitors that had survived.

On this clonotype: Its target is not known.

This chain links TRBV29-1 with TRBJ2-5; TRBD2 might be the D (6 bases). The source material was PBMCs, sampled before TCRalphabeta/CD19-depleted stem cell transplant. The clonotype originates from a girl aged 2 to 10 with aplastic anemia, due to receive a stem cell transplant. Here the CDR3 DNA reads TGCAGCGTTGGGGGGGTCGTGGAGACCCAGTACTTC. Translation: CSVGGVVETQYF.